This entry lists 5 T cell receptor beta chains sequenced from one sample in a study of control samples from healthy donors and cancer patients. The assay was immunoSEQ multiplex PCR, and TCRdb's table has in-frame clones only and misses some. The sample records under 100,000 clones, 88% being singletons. Sample: blood. All receptors come from a woman aged 70-85 years in good health.

The V call is TRBV7-8, the J call TRBJ2-7; 7 bases map to TRBD2. The CDR3 sequence is 15 residues long. Germline assignment: CDR1 SGHVS and CDR2 FQNEAQ. V trimming: 1 base; J trimming: 3 bases; junction bases outside the gene matches: 6. The CDR3 reads CASSLVLASGYEQYF. The CDR3 DNA follows: TGTGCCAGCAGCTTAGTGTTAGCTAGCGGCTACGAGCAGTACTTC.

The V and J genes are TRBV9 and TRBJ2-1; D unclear. V lost 0 bases to trimming and J lost 5 bases, with 12 bases between them. From germline, CDR1 is SGDLS and CDR2 YYNGEE. CDR3 length equals 15 residues. The CDR3: CASSVGGMLHNEQFF. The CDR3 bases are TGTGCCAGCAGCGTAGGAGGAATGCTTCACAATGAGCAGTTCTTC. Using reference TRBV9 and TRBJ2-1 for the parts outside the CDR3, the full variable domain is DSGVTQTPKHLITATGQRVTLRCSPRSGDLSVYWYQQSLDQGLQFLIQYYNGEERAKGNILERFSAQQFPDLHSELNLSSLELGDSALYFCASSVGGMLHNEQFFGPGTRLTVL.

V and J are TRBV5-1 and TRBJ1-1; D might be TRBD1 (5 bases). Trimming left V 4 bases short and J 0 bases short, with 16 bases between. CDR1 is SGHRS, CDR2 YFSETQ, per germline. CDR3 length equals 16 residues. The CDR3 sequence is CASSPGDGVMNTEAFF. For the CDR3, the DNA is TGCGCCAGCAGCCCGGGGGACGGAGTCATGAACACTGAAGCTTTCTTT.

The V and J genes are TRBV5-1 and TRBJ1-1, with D possibly being TRBD1 (5 bases). Germline V gene lookup returns CDR1 SGHRS and CDR2 YFSETQ. The CDR3 totals 15 residues. Trimming cost V 4 bases and J 0 bases, with 13 bases left between them. CDR3 nucleotides: TGCGCCAGCAGCCTCCCTGGGGGGATGAACACTGAAGCTTTCTTT. This codes for CASSLPGGMNTEAFF.

V is TRBV7-9 and J is TRBJ1-4; D uncertain. Germline V lookup: CDR1 SEHNR, CDR2 FQNEAQ (reference sequence). Trimming left V 5 bases short and J 5 bases short, with 9 bases between. The CDR3 spans 13 residues. The CDR3 sequence is CASSPRVNEKLFF. The DNA for the CDR3 is TGTGCCAGCAGCCCACGTGTAAATGAAAAACTGTTTTTT.